These 8 T cell receptor beta chains were all obtained from the same sample, sequenced in a study of shared clonotypes between healthy human individuals. Sequencing used immunoSEQ multiplex PCR; TCRdb keeps in-frame clones, though not all of them. Found here are around 600,000 clones, 95% of them singletons; the top ten hold approximately 0.11%. CD8 cells regarded as naive lacked CD45RO, were positively chosen for CCR7, and omitted terminally differentiated effector memory CD45RA+ cells. Input material: naive CD8+ T cells sorted from blood. The receptors stem from a young woman in good health.

V gene TRBV15 combines with J gene TRBJ1-5, with D tentatively TRBD1 (6 bases). The CDR3 runs 14 residues. V was clipped by 5 bases and J by 2 bases, with 10 bases between them. CDR1 and CDR2 (germline): LNHNV, YYDKDF (reference sequence). The CDR3 loop reads CATSGSGGNQPQHF. DNA for the CDR3: TGTGCCACCAGCGGATCAGGGGGCAATCAGCCCCAGCATTTT.

The chain has TRBV13 and TRBJ1-1, with D unclear. Germline lookup yields CDR1 PRHDT and CDR2 FYEKMQ (reference sequence). CDR3 length: 13 amino acids. The ends were cut back, 6 bases at V and 0 bases at J, with 8 bases in the middle. The CDR3 loop is CASRDALNTEAFF. The CDR3 coding sequence is TGTGCCAGCAGAGATGCCCTGAACACTGAAGCTTTCTTT.

This chain links TRBV7-8 with TRBJ2-2; 7 bases match TRBD2. Looked up from germline, CDR1 is SGHVS and CDR2 is FQNEAQ. Germline trimming cut 5 bases from V and 3 bases from J; bases unmatched to any gene: 12. This CDR3 contains 17 residues. The DNA for the CDR3 is TGTGCCAGCAGCCCCTGGGCTAGCGGCACCGACACCGGGGAGCTGTTTTTT. It codes for CASSPWASGTDTGELFF.

The chain has TRBV5-8 and TRBJ2-5; tentative D call: TRBD1 (5 bases). Germline CDR1 is SGHTS and CDR2 is YDEGEE. The CDR3 contains 16 residues. Trimming took 5 bases from V and 4 from J, leaving 21 bases between them. The CDR3 loop is CASRFGTGAVRETQYF. CDR3 nucleotides: TGTGCCAGCAGATTTGGAACAGGAGCTGTGAGAGAGACCCAGTACTTC.

The gene calls are TRBV19 and TRBJ2-6, with D maybe TRBD2 (5 bases). The germline CDR1 and CDR2 sequences are LNHDA and SQIVND (reference sequence). The V end lost 3 bases, the J end lost 4 bases, and 10 bases lay between the germline ends. CDR3 length: 15 amino acids. DNA of the CDR3: TGTGCCAGTAGTATCTCGGGGTCCGGGGCCAACGTCCTGACTTTC. Translating it yields CASSISGSGANVLTF.

The chain carries TRBV4-1 and TRBJ2-3, with D possibly matching TRBD1 (5 bases). Germline lookup yields CDR1 MGHRA and CDR2 YSYEKL. The CDR3 extends over 16 amino acids. Trimming cost V 0 bases and J 3 bases, with 13 bases left between them. The CDR3 loop is CASSQEPMAGTDTQYF. The DNA of the CDR3 is TGCGCCAGCAGCCAAGAACCCATGGCAGGGACAGATACGCAGTATTTT.

The gene calls are TRBV6-5 and TRBJ2-7; D is uncertain. The V and J ends lost 5 bases and 5 bases respectively, with 7 bases between them. Germline V gene sequence: CDR1 MNHEY, CDR2 SVGAGI. This CDR3 region has 11 residues. The CDR3 loop reads CASSDVHEQYF. CDR3 DNA sequence: TGTGCCAGCAGTGACGTCCACGAGCAGTACTTC.

In this sample, this clone turned up a few times. The chain recombines TRBV30 with TRBJ1-5; unclear D gene. The CDR3 extends over 14 amino acids. Deletions cut 1 base from V and 5 bases from J, with 12 bases between. Germline CDR1 and CDR2: GTSNPN and SVGIG (reference sequence). The CDR3 DNA reads TGTGCCTGGAGTGAGGACGGGGAAGATCAGCCCCAGCATTTT. Protein: CAWSEDGEDQPQHF.